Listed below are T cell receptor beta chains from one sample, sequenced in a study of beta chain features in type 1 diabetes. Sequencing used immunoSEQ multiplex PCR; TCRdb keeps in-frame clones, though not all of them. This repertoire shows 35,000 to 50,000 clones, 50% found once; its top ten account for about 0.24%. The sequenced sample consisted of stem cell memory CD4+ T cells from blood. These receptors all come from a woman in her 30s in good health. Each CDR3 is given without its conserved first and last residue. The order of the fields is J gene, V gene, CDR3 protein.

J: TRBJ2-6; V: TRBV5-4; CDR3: ASRTWMGGQFGANVLT
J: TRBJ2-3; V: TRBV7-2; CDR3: ASSLATGLADTQY
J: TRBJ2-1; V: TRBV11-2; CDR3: ASSLDYASGSINEQF
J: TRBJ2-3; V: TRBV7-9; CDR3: ASSVSSGLTDTQY
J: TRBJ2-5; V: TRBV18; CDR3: ASSPWTSGQETQY
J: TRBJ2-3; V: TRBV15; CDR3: ATRIDIPTDTQY
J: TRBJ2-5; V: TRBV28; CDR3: ASSLVWETQY
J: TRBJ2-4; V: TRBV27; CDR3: ASSLSGQGYIQY
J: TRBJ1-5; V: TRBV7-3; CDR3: ASSFPGQPQH
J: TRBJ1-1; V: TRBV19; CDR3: ASRELRGTEAF
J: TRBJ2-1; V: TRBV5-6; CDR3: ASSFGHYNEQF
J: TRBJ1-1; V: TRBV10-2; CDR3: ASSAGQGEAF
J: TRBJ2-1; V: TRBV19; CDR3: ASQPSGQGIPFRYNEQF
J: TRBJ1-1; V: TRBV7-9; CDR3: ASSSDRDVEAF
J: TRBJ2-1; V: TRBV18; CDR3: ASSTGLAYNEQF
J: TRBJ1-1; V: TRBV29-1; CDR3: SVDMGQGIWGTEAF
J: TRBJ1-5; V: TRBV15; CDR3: ATSRANSNQPQH
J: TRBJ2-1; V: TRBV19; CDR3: ASSIPGGYNEQF
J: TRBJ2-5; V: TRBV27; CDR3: ASSPLQGRETQY
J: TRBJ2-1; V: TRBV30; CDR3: AWRLFRWTSGQIGYEQF
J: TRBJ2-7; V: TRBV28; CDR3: ASSSTSGSRWYEQY
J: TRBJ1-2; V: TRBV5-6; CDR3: ASSLGQNYGYT
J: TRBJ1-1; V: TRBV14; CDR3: ASSQSLILTGNTEAF
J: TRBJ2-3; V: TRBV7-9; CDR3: ASSLDGISDTQY
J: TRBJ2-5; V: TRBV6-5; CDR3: ASTLLTGGEETQY
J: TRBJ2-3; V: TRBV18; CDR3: ASSPFRQEADTQY
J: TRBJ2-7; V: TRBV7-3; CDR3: ASSREGGAGVHEQY
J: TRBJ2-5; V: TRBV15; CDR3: ATSRDQGTFSQETQY
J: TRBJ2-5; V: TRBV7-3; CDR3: ASSREGVDQETQY
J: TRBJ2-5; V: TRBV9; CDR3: ASTARDGQGGQETQY
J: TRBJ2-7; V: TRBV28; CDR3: ASSLNIYEQY
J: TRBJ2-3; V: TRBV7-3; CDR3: ASRPTGGRATDTQY
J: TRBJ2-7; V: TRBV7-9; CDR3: ASTGGAYEQY
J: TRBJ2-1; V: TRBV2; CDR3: ASSEWASGAYNEQF
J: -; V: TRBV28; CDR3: ASSALTEQY
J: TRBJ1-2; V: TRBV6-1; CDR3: ASSESGYGYT
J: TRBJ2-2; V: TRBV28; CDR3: ATVDRVDTGELF
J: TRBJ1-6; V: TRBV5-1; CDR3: ASSLDPGNNSPLH
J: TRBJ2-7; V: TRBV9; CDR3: ASSATGTGAYEQY
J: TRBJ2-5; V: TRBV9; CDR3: ASSVDGRTWKTQY
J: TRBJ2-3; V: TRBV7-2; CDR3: ASSLAEQGTQY
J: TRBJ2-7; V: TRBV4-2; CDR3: ASSQEIASGITEQY
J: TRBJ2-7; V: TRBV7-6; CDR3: ASSTGTPYEQY
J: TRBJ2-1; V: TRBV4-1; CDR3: ASRPQQGRNYNEQF
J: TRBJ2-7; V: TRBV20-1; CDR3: SVNGVYEQY
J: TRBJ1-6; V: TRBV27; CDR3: ASSLRDRNNSPLH
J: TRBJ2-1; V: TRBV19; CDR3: ASKRESSYNEQF
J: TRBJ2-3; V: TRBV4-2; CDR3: ASSQGGSGILGTQY
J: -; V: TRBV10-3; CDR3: AGGQSYEQY
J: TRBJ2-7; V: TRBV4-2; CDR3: ASSQDDRDSQTPYEQY
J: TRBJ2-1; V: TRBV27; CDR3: ASSWATGQYNEQF
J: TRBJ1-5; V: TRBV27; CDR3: ASSLTGGQPQH
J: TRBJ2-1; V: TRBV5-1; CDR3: ASSGDNRYNEQF
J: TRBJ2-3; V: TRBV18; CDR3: ASSRTSGTTITDTQY
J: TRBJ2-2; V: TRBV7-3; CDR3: ASSFWEAGELF
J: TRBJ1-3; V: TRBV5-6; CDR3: ASSPLQRNTIY
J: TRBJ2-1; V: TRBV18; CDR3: ASSQIQGSSYNEQF
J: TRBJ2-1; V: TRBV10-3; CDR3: AAADGTGGFNEQF
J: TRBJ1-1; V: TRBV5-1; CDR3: ASSSQGTEAF